Shown below are 15 T cell receptor beta chains from a single sample sequenced in a study of identical twins. TCRdb recomputed calls from the 5' RACE reads with MiXCR, one row per CDR3 protein. The sample includes 350,000 to 600,000 distinct CDR3 sequences, 13% to 15% of them seen just once. These same records also appear under a second study, on yellow fever vaccine responses in identical twins.

Sequencing was carried out using CD4+ T cells sorted from blood. These receptors all come from a woman younger than 35 in good health.

Concerning this clonotype: Relative to the germline gene, one junction end is altered; a read error may explain this. The chain is built from TRBV7-9 and TRBJ2-1; the D call may be TRBD1 or TRBD2 (6 bases each). Germline loops: CDR1 SEHNR, CDR2 FQNEAQ (reference sequence). The CDR3 contains 16 residues. The CDR3 nucleotides are TGTGCCAGCAGCCTAGGGTCGGGGGCCCGATACAATGTGCAGTTCTTC. Protein: CASSLGSGARYNVQFF.

The V gene is TRBV4-3, the J gene TRBJ1-1; 7 nucleotides match TRBD1. The J segment lost 4 bases and the V segment lost 1 base, leaving 3 bases of the junction unmatched. In germline, CDR1 is LGHNA, CDR2 YSLEER. This CDR3 comprises 14 residues. The CDR3 loop is CASSQVQGTTEAFF. The DNA of the CDR3 is TGCGCCAGCAGCCAAGTACAGGGGACCACTGAAGCTTTCTTT.

The chain recombines TRBV5-1 with TRBJ2-7; 7 positions agree with TRBD2. The CDR3 is 15 amino acids. The J segment lost 7 bases and the V segment lost 0 bases, leaving 10 bases of the junction unmatched. Looked up from germline, CDR1 is SGHRS and CDR2 is YFSETQ. CDR3 nucleotides: TGCGCCAGCAGCTTGGAATCTGGGAGGGCCGGGGAGCAGTACTTC. This gives the protein CASSLESGRAGEQYF.

This CDR3 is CASSLGSLAGSSYEQYF. Here the CDR3 DNA reads TGTGCCAGCAGCTTAGGGTCCCTAGCGGGGAGCTCCTACGAGCAGTACTTC. The chain carries TRBV7-2 and TRBJ2-7; 9 nucleotides line up with TRBD2. The CDR3 totals 17 residues. Trimming took 1 base from V and 0 from J; bases not matched to a gene: 7. Germline lookup yields CDR1 SGHTA and CDR2 FQGNSA.

This clonotype was observed many times. The rearrangement uses TRBV7-9 and TRBJ2-3, with D hard to call. Trimming stripped 5 bases from V and 4 bases from J, with 4 bases between. CDR1 is SEHNR, CDR2 FQNEAQ, per germline (reference sequence). This CDR3 has 11 amino acids. Written as DNA, the CDR3 is TGTGCCAGCAGCGAATCAGATACGCAGTATTTT. It codes for CASSESDTQYF.

The sample holds a few counts of this clonotype. CDR3 region: CATRRKTSGLQETQYF. In nucleotides, the CDR3 is TGTGCCACCAGACGGAAGACTAGCGGCCTCCAAGAGACCCAGTACTTC. The chain links TRBV6-2 or TRBV6-3 to TRBJ2-5; 9 positions match TRBD2. The V and J ends lost 10 bases and 1 base, in that order; junction bases with no gene match: 13. CDR1 is MNHEY and CDR2 is SVGEGT in the germline V gene. This CDR3 comprises 16 residues.

This clonotype was observed a few times. This chain joins TRBV6-1 and TRBJ1-1; D is uncertain. Trimming took 8 bases from V and 0 from J, leaving 10 bases between them. Per the germline V gene, CDR1 is MNHNS and CDR2 is SASEGT. The CDR3 consists of 13 residues. CDR3 residues: CASGIVMNTEAFF. Written as DNA, the CDR3 is TGTGCCAGCGGAATTGTCATGAACACTGAAGCTTTCTTT.

This clonotype has only a few counts. J is TRBJ2-7 and V is TRBV7-2, with TRBD2 matching over 7 bases. CDR1 and CDR2 from the germline V gene are SGHTA and FQGNSA. V was clipped by 3 bases and J by 3 bases; unmatched bases: 5. This CDR3 is built from 14 residues. The CDR3 protein is CASSFSGRFYEQYF. In DNA form, the CDR3 reads TGTGCCAGCAGCTTTAGCGGGCGGTTCTACGAGCAGTACTTC.

The chain has TRBV7-9 and TRBJ2-1; D remains unclear. The V end lost 2 bases, the J end lost 0 bases, and 11 bases lay between the germline ends. Per germline, CDR1 SEHNR and CDR2 FQNEAQ (reference sequence). The CDR3 is 16 residues long. In nucleotides, the CDR3 is TGTGCCAGCAGCTTAAAGGTCAGCAGCTCCTACAATGAGCAGTTCTTC. It encodes CASSLKVSSSYNEQFF.

The chain couples TRBV28 to TRBJ2-5, with a possible D match to TRBD2 (6 bases). CDR1 and CDR2 from the germline V gene are MDHEN and SYDVKM. The CDR3 is 12 residues long. V lost 6 bases and J 5 bases, leaving 10 bases between the germline ends. The chain's CDR3 is CASRGLWETQYF. The DNA for the CDR3 is TGTGCCAGCAGGGGACTCTGGGAGACCCAGTACTTC.

J is TRBJ2-5 and V is TRBV2, with TRBD1 as a possible D gene (8 bases). Germline V gene sequence: CDR1 SNHLY, CDR2 FYNNEI. The CDR3 spans 14 residues. V shed 4 bases and J shed 5 bases, with 14 bases lying between them. CDR3: CASSGNRGGETQYF. CDR3 DNA: TGTGCCAGCAGTGGGAACAGGGGGGGCGAGACCCAGTACTTC.

This clonotype has a handful of counts. This chain uses TRBV29-1 with TRBJ1-1, with a tentative D call TRBD1 (5 bases). V was pared by 7 bases and J by 1 base, with 13 bases between. Per germline, CDR1 SQVTM and CDR2 ANQGSEA. The CDR3 is made up of 13 amino acids. The CDR3 sequence: CSGFSRGNTEAFF. The CDR3 coding sequence is TGCAGCGGGTTCTCAAGGGGGAACACTGAAGCTTTCTTT.

In this sample, this clonotype turned up many times. V gene TRBV10-3 combines with J gene TRBJ2-7, with a weak D call TRBD2 (6 bases). Per germline, CDR1 ENHRY and CDR2 SYGVKD. V lost 0 bases to trimming and J lost 3 bases, with 9 bases between them. There are 14 residues in the CDR3. In DNA form, the CDR3 reads TGTGCCATCAGTGAGTCATGGAGGGACTACGAGCAGTACTTC. Encoded protein: CAISESWRDYEQYF.

This clonotype was observed a few times. The chain couples TRBV7-9 to TRBJ2-7; D is uncertain. Germline V lookup: CDR1 SEHNR, CDR2 FQNEAQ (reference sequence). Trimming pared 3 bases from V and 9 bases from J, leaving 15 bases between. The CDR3 runs to 13 residues. The CDR3 protein is CASSLGPLDGQYF. The CDR3 coding sequence is TGTGCCAGCAGCTTGGGCCCTCTCGACGGGCAGTACTTC.

The rearrangement joins TRBV2 to TRBJ1-1, with D perhaps TRBD1 (5 bases). There are 14 residues in the CDR3. V was pared by 3 bases and J by 4 bases, with 12 bases between. Germline CDR1 SNHLY, CDR2 FYNNEI. The CDR3 protein is CASSDALGGTEAFF. The CDR3 DNA is TGTGCCAGCAGTGACGCCCTGGGGGGCACTGAAGCTTTCTTT.